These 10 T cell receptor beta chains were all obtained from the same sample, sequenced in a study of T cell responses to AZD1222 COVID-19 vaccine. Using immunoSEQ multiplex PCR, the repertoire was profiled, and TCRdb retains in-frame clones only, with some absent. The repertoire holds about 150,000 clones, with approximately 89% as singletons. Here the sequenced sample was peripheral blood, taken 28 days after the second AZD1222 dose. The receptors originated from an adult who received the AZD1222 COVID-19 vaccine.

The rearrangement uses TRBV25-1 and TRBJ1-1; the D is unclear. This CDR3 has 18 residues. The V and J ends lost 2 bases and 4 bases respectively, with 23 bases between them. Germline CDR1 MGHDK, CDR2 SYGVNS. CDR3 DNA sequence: TGTGCCAGCAGTGAAGTTCCCGGCGGAGGTGACAAGGGCACTGAAGCTTTCTTT. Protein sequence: CASSEVPGGGDKGTEAFF.

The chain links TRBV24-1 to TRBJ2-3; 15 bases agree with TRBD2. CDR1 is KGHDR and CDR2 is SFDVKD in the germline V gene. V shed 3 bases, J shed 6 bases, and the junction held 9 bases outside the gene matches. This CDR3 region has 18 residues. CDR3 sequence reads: CATSDPTSGLAGGDTQYF. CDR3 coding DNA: TGTGCCACCAGTGATCCAACCTCCGGACTAGCGGGAGGGGATACGCAGTATTTT.

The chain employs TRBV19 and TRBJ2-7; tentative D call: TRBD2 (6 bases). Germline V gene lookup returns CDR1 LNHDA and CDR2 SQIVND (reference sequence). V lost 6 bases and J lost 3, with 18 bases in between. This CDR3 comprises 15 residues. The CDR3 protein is CASSPFGGDLYEQYF. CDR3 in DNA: TGTGCCAGTAGCCCCTTTGGCGGGGATCTCTACGAGCAGTACTTC.

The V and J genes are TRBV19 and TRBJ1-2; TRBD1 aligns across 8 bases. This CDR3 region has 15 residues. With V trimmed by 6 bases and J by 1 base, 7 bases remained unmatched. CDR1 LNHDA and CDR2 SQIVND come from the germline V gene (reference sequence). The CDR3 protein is CASRVAGGSNYGYTF. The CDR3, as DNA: TGTGCCAGTAGGGTGGCAGGGGGCAGTAACTATGGCTACACCTTC.

As DNA, the CDR3 is TGTGCCAGCAGCGACAGGGGGCTCGCTGGAAACACCATATATTTT. The encoded protein is CASSDRGLAGNTIYF. The gene calls are TRBV9 and TRBJ1-3; 9 bases fit TRBD1. Germline assignment: CDR1 SGDLS and CDR2 YYNGEE. The V and J ends lost 3 bases and 2 bases, in that order; junction bases with no gene match: 3. This CDR3 spans 15 amino acids.

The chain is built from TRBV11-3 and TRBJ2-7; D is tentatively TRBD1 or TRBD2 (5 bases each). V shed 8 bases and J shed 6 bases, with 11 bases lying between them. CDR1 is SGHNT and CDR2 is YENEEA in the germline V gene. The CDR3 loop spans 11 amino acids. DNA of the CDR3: TGTGCCAGCCGAGGGGCAGGCGAGCAGTACTTC. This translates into CASRGAGEQYF.

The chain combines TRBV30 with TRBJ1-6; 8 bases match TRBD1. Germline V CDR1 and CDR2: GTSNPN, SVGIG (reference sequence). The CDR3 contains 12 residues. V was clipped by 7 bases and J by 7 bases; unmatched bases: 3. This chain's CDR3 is CASDRENSPLHF. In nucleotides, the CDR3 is TGTGCCTCGGACAGGGAAAATTCACCCCTCCACTTT.

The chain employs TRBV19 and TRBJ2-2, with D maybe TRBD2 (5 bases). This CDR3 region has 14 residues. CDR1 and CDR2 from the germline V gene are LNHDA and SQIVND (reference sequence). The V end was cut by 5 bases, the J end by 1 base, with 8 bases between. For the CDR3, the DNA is TGTGCCAGTAGTTTCGGGGTGAACACCGGGGAGCTGTTTTTT. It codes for CASSFGVNTGELFF.

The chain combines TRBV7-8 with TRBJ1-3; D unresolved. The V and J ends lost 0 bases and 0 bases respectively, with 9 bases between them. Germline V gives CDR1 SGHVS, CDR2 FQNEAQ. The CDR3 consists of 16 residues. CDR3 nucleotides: TGTGCCAGCAGCTTAGCGGAGGTTCGCTCTGGAAACACCATATATTTT. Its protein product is CASSLAEVRSGNTIYF.

CDR3 loop: CASSRERQGSNGYTF. CDR3 DNA sequence: TGCGCCAGCAGCCGGGAGCGGCAGGGGAGTAACGGCTACACCTTC. This chain connects TRBV5-1 to TRBJ1-2; possibly TRBD1 for D (6 bases). Trimming shortened V by 4 bases and J by 8 bases, and 21 bases separated the two germline ends. This CDR3 has 15 amino acids. From germline, CDR1 is SGHRS and CDR2 YFSETQ.